The 2 T cell receptor beta chains below all came from one sample that was sequenced in a study of shared clonotypes between healthy human individuals. Sequencing used immunoSEQ multiplex PCR; TCRdb keeps in-frame clones, though not all of them. The profile covers about 1.5 million clones, with under 99% appearing a single time and less than 0.55% taken by the ten largest. Specimen: naive CD4+ T cells sorted from blood. Subset: CD45RA+ positively selected. The receptors stem from a man aged 25-45 years in good health.

The chain is built from TRBV6-1 and TRBJ2-1; D is uncertain. The CDR3 spans 12 residues. From germline, CDR1 is MNHNS and CDR2 SASEGT. Trimming removed 2 bases from V and 9 bases from J, with 8 bases in between. Here the CDR3 DNA reads TGTGCCAGCAGTGAATTGTTCGGTGAGCAGTTCTTC. It yields the protein CASSELFGEQFF.

The CDR3 spells CASSFSDVAYNEQFF. The CDR3 region has the DNA TGCGCCAGCAGCTTTTCGGATGTGGCCTACAATGAGCAGTTCTTC. The chain has TRBV5-1 and TRBJ2-1; D call uncertain. CDR3 size: 15 residues. CDR1 SGHRS and CDR2 YFSETQ come from the germline V gene. The V end was cut by 2 bases, the J end by 2 bases, with 11 bases between. The full variable domain, in which reference TRBV5-1 and TRBJ2-1 provide the parts outside the CDR3, is KAGVTQTPRYLIKTRGQQVTLSCSPISGHRSVSWYQQTPGQGLQFLFEYFSETQRNKGNFPGRFSGRQFSNSRSEMNVSTLELGDSALYLCASSFSDVAYNEQFFGPGTRLTVL.